This entry features one T cell receptor (beta chain) sequence. The antigen remains unidentified. At survey level, the immunoSEQ assay was run in its v3.0 version. Produced via immunoSEQ multiplex PCR; TCRdb's table is partial and in-frame only. Among about 25,000 clones, around 86% were seen once, and the ten largest hold roughly 15%. This sample was included in a study of long-term antiretroviral therapy in people with HIV. With 4 bases removed from V and 8 bases from J, the gap between germline ends came to 12 bases. Per the germline V gene, CDR1 is WSHSY and CDR2 is SAAADI. The CDR3 runs 12 residues. The study, taken as a whole, reports: ART preceded a rise in diversity that nonetheless stayed lower than in transplant donor controls. Among HIV repertoires, CDR3 length ranges were narrower than those of controls.

Amounts of about 1-10 million cryopreserved PBMC were held in the samples before DNA extraction. Material: unsorted PBMCs, obtained 1.2 years after starting antiretroviral therapy. V usage is TRBV10-2 and J usage is TRBJ2-7; D is uncertain. The origin of this receptor is a man between 50 and 59 years old with HIV. CDR3 region: CASSVPQGKQYF. The CDR3 nucleotides are TGCGCCAGCAGTGTCCCTCAAGGAAAGCAGTACTTC.